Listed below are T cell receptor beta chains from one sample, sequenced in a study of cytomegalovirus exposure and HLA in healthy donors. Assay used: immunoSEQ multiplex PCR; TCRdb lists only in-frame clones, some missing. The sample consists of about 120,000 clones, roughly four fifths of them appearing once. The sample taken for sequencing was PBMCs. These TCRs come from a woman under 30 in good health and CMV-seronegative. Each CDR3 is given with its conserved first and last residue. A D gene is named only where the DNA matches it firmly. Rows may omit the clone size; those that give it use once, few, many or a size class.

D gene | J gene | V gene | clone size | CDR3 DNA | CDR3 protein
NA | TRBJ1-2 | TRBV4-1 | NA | TGCGCCAGCAGCCAAAGAGGGAGTAACTATGGCTACACCTTC | CASSQRGSNYGYTF
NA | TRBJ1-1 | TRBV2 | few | TGTGCCAGCAGTCCAGAAGTGAACACTGAAGCTTTCTTT | CASSPEVNTEAFF
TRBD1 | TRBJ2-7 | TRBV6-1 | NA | TGTGCCAGCAGTGAAGCGGGAACAGGGGCCAAAAAAAACGAGCAGTACTTC | CASSEAGTGAKKNEQYF
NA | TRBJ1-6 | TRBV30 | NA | TGTGCCTGGGTACCTTTGAGAGGACAGAGTCTTAATTCACCCCTCCACTTT | CAWVPLRGQSLNSPLHF
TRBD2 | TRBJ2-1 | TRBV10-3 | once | TGTGCCATCAGCTCCGGGGGGGCGGACAATGAGCAGTTCTTC | CAISSGGADNEQFF
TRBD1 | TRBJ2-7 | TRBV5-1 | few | TGCGCCAGCAGCACTTACGGACAGGGCTACGAGCAGTACTTC | CASSTYGQGYEQYF
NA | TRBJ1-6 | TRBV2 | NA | TGTGCCAGCAGGGAGGACAGACTTAATTCACCCCTCCACTTT | CASREDRLNSPLHF
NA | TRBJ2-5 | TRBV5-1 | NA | TGCGCCAGCAGCTTGGCCGGGGGAACCCAAGAGACCCAGTACTTC | CASSLAGGTQETQYF
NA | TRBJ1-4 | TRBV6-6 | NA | TGTGCCAGCAGGCGGGGTGCAACTAATGAAAAACTGTTTTTT | CASRRGATNEKLFF
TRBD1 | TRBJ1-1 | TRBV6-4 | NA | TGTGCCAGCAGTAGGGACAGGGGTCGAAACACTGAAGCTTTCTTT | CASSRDRGRNTEAFF
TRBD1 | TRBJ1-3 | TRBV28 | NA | TGTGCCAGCAGAGGGACAGGGGAGGGAAACACCATATATTTT | CASRGTGEGNTIYF
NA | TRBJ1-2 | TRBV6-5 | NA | TGTGCCACCTTAGGGGGGGATGTCTATGGCTACACCTTC | CATLGGDVYGYTF
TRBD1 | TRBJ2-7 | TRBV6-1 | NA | TGTGCCAGCAGGGGGGACAGGGTCCTGTACGAGCAGTACTTC | CASRGDRVLYEQYF
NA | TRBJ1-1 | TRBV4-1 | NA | TGCGCCAGCAGCTTTTACAGGGATAACACTGAAGCTTTCTTT | CASSFYRDNTEAFF
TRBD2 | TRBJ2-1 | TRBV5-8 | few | TGTGCCAGCAGCCTAAGCGGGGCGAGCTCCTACAATGAGCAGTTCTTC | CASSLSGASSYNEQFF
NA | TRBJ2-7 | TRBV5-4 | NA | TGTGCCAGCAGCTTGTTCAGGGCCTACGAGCAGTACTTC | CASSLFRAYEQYF
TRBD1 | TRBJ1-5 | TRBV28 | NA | TGTGCCAGCCATCTCACAGGGGCGAGCAATCAGCCCCAGCATTTT | CASHLTGASNQPQHF
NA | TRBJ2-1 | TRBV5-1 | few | TGCGCCAGCAGCTTGCGAGCGGACAATGAGCAGTTCTTC | CASSLRADNEQFF
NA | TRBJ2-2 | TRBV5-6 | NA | TGTGCCAGCTTTGGCGGGCGGGGGAACACCGGGGAGCTGTTTTTT | CASFGGRGNTGELFF
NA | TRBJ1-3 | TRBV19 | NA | TGTGCCAGTAGAGGGTCGACAGGAACCTCTGGAAACACCATATATTTT | CASRGSTGTSGNTIYF
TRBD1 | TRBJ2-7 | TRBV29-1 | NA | TGCAGCGTTGAATCCACAGGGGAGCCCTACGAGCAGTACTTC | CSVESTGEPYEQYF
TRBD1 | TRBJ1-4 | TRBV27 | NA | TGTGCCAGCAGTTTATCGTCCCGCCGGACAGGGAGTGAAAAACTGTTTTTT | CASSLSSRRTGSEKLFF
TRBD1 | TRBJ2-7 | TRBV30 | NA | TGTGCCTGGAGTGTAGGGGACAGGGACTACGAGCAGTACTTC | CAWSVGDRDYEQYF
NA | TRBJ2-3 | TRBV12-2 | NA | TGTGCAAGTCGCTGCCGGGAGGCGAGCACAGATACGCAGTATTTT | CASRCREASTDTQYF
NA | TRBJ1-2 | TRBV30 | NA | TGTGCCTGGGAAGGAGGGCTCCACTATGGCTACACCTTC | CAWEGGLHYGYTF
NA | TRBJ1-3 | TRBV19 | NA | TGTGCCAGTTTGTGGGGGCCTGGAAACACCATATATTTT | CASLWGPGNTIYF
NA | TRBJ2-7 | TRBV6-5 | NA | TGTGCCAGCAGACAGGGAAGGAACTTTTACGAGCAGTACTTC | CASRQGRNFYEQYF
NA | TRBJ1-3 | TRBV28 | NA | TGTGCCAGCACCCCCAGGGATCCGTCTGGAAACACCATATATTTT | CASTPRDPSGNTIYF
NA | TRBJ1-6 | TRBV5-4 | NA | TGTGCCAGCAGCTTGTGGCTGGATTCACCCCTCCACTTT | CASSLWLDSPLHF
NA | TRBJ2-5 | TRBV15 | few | TGTGCCACCAGCAGAGATCCTGACAGGTCGGAGACCCAGTACTTC | CATSRDPDRSETQYF
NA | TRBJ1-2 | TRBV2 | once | TGTGCCAGCAGTGTGACGGGGGAGGCCCCGGGTGGCTACACCTTC | CASSVTGEAPGGYTF
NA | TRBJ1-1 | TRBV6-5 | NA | TGTGCCAGCACCAATCAGGGTGGAATGACTGAAGCTTTCTTT | CASTNQGGMTEAFF
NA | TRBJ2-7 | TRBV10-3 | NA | TGTGCCATCAGTGAGTCTCGCGAGCAGTACTTC | CAISESREQYF
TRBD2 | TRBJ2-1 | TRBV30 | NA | TGTGCCTGCCGTAGCGGGGGACACAATGAGCAGTTCTTC | CACRSGGHNEQFF
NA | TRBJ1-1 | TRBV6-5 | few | TGTGCCAGCACTTTACTGCACGGGGTCGGCGGTGAAGCTTTCTTT | CASTLLHGVGGEAFF
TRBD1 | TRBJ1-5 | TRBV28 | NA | TGTGCCAGCAGTTTAGTAGGACAGGGTCTAGGACCCCAGCATTTT | CASSLVGQGLGPQHF